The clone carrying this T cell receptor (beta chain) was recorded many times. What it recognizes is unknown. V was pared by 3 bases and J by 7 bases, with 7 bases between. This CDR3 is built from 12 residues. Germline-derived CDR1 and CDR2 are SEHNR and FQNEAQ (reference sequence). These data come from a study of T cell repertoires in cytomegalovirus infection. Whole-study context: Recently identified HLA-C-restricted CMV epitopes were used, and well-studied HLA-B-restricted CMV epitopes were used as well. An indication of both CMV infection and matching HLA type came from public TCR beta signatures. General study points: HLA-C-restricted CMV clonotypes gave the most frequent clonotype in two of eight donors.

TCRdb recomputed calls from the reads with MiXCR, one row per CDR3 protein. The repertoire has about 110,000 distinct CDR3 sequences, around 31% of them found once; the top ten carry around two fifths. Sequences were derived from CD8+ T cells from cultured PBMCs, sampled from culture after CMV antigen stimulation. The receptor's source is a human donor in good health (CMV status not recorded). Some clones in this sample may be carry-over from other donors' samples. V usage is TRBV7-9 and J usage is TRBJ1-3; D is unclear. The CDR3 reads CASSFLINTIYF. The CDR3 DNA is TGTGCCAGCAGCTTCCTGATTAACACCATATATTTT. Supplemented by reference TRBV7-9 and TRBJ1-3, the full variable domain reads DTGVSQNPRHKITKRGQNVTFRCDPISEHNRLYWYRQTLGQGPEFLTYFQNEAQLEKSRLLSDRFSAERPKGSFSTLEIQRTEQGDSAMYLCASSFLINTIYFGEGSWLTVV.